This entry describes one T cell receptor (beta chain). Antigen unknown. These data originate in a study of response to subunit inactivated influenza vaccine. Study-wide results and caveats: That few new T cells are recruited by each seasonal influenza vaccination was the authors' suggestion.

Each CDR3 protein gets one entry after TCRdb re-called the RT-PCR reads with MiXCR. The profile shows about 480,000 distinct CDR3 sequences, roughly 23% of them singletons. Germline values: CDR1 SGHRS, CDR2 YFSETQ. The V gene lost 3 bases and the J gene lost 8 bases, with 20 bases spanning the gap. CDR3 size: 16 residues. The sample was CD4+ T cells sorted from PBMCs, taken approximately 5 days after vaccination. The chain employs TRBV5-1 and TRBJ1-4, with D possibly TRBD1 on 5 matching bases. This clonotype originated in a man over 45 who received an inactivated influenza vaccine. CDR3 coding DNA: TGCGCCAGCAGCTCCGGAACTCGCCAGGGAGGAGAAAAACTGTTTTTT. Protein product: CASSSGTRQGGEKLFF.